This T cell receptor (beta chain) stems from a study of blood T cell repertoires in COVID-19. On the study more broadly: Donors in the United States, Italy and Spain gave samples during acute or convalescent COVID-19. The analysed material was cDNA or gDNA that came from T cells, B-cell-depleted T cells, or PBMCs.

Clones were read by immunoSEQ multiplex PCR, and TCRdb kept only the in-frame ones, dropping some. The sample records 90,000 or so clones, approximately 84% being singletons. The CDR3 has 14 residues. The V and J ends lost 6 bases and 2 bases respectively, with 14 bases between them. Looked up from germline, CDR1 is SGHNT and CDR2 is YYREEE (reference sequence). This clone occurred once. This clonotype was sampled from a man at least 80 years old with active or convalescent COVID-19. The chain combines TRBV5-4 with TRBJ1-2; D is ambiguous. Sequencing was carried out using peripheral blood. The CDR3 DNA is TGTGCCAGCACGGGGAACTTATTAAACTATGGCTACACCTTC. Translated: CASTGNLLNYGYTF.